This TCR beta chain was obtained from a study of blood T cell repertoires in COVID-19. The CDR3 consists of 16 residues. CDR1 MDHEN and CDR2 SYDVKM come from the germline V gene. The V gene lost 6 bases and the J gene lost 8 bases, with 23 bases spanning the gap. Sequencing used immunoSEQ multiplex PCR; TCRdb keeps in-frame clones, though not all of them. The profile covers some 200,000 clones, with roughly 77% appearing a single time and 7.5% to 10% taken by the ten largest. This receptor was taken from a man aged 40-50 years who had recovered from COVID-19. The chain joins TRBV28 to TRBJ2-1; the D gene is possibly TRBD2 (7 bases). Sequencing used PBMCs or T cells enriched from blood (not recorded which). CDR3 sequence (DNA): TGTGCCAGCAGCCCCGACGGGGGGCCGGTCTTCGATGAGCAGTTCTTC. Its protein product is CASSPDGGPVFDEQFF.